This TCR beta chain was captured by sequencing in a study of T cell responses to AZD1222 COVID-19 vaccine (dated by TCRdb to the early 2020s). Regarding the study in general: TCR sequencing was performed for approximately 240 trial participants, of whom about 210 were given two doses of AZD1222 and approximately 26 were given two doses of MenACWY control vaccine. Enrollment into the trials was organized by age into subgroups of 18-55, 56-69 and 70-plus years, and those subgroups contained roughly 150, 30 and 60 TCR-sequenced participants, respectively. Overall study outcomes, separate from this receptor: In the small 56-69-year group, the increase in depth fell short of significance, most likely because of low power. Because no samples from the day 14 peak response were available, repertoires could be characterized only after the peak T cell response. Participants were mostly white British, with more females than males. The authors suggested clonal diversity may have been underestimated. Spike-specific TCR breadth and depth rose significantly after two AZD1222 doses compared with day 0 and with MenACWY recipients. The vaccine-associated CD4 TCRs covered the entire spike protein, and the dominant responses fell in regions 160-218 and 743-854. Reportedly, close to half of the unique spike-specific TCRs recognized epitopes lying outside the regions that are mutated in the B.1.351 and B.1.1.7 variants. Only six AZD1222 recipients were SARS-CoV-2 seropositive at baseline, limiting conclusions about previously exposed vaccinees.

Spanning cysteine to phenylalanine, the CDR3 consists of 15 amino acids. Solely the CDR3 DNA is kept, with 45 bases framed from the first base. The germline V gene (reference sequence) sets CDR1 to MNHEY and CDR2 to SMNVEV. V trim: 5 bases; J trim: 7 bases; unmatched bases: 13. In light of the paper, this sample's time point label describes: about 28 days (+/-7) after the second vaccine dose. The treatment or condition label corresponds to: meningococcal conjugate vaccine given as trial control. The vaccinee samples were drawn from two UK trials, COV001 and COV002, one of which was a single-blind randomized controlled phase 2/3 trial testing AZD1222 (ChAdOx1 nCoV-19) in healthy adults. Trial participant PBMC samples were collected at day 0 and day 28 after the second dose for TCRbeta chain sequencing. To note about this clone: Its antigen is still unknown. No much larger clone exists at a distance of one base, and base qualities are not known.

The CDR3 regions of human TCRbeta chains were subjected to immunosequencing. As for how the authors treated the data: Repertoire TCRs were matched against a reference library of SARS-CoV-2-specific TCRs generated with the MIRA antigen-specificity platform. Breadth was defined as the fraction of unique TCRs that were SARS-CoV-2-associated. Depth was defined as the fraction of total T cells that were SARS-CoV-2-associated. Using the MIRA data, every spike-specific TCR was mapped to the spike region that the TCR reacted to and assigned to either a CD4 or a CD8 class. Log10-transformed breadth and depth values were compared by one-way ANOVA with Sidak's multiple comparisons tests. Held by TCRdb, this immuneACCESS table contains in-frame sequences only and omits some clones. Under half of the omission traces to an unresolved V gene where checked; the cause of the rest is unknown. That table supplies the V and J calls and clone size; D and trimming were determined from the DNA. A total of 120,000 to 150,000 clones appear in this sample, about 89% of them only once. The ten largest clones take up about 7.5% of the sample.

This receptor was identified in an adult who received the MenACWY meningococcal vaccine as a control. The chain is assembled from TRBV27 and TRBJ1-2, and 7 junction bases match TRBD1. Source: peripheral blood, taken 28 days after the second dose of the MenACWY control vaccine. The CDR3 loop reads CASSNSWQGVSGYTF. Read as DNA, the sequence is TGTGCCAGCAGTAACTCGTGGCAGGGGGTGAGTGGCTACACCTTC.